The following is a T cell receptor (beta chain) sequence with its context. The source of the sample is a study of blood T cells in healthy people across ages. The V and J ends lost 8 bases and 0 bases, in that order; junction bases with no gene match: 5. In germline, CDR1 is MGHRA, CDR2 YSYEKL. The CDR3 spans 16 residues. Primers used in a second PCR of about 7 to 12 cycles were a sample-barcoded 5' primer and a J-beta primer mix. The template-switch adaptor, which had 12 random nucleotides, put a tag on each cDNA molecule. All samples gave at least 2.5 million CDR3-containing paired-end reads. TCRdb itself ran the 5' RACE reads through MiXCR, one entry per CDR3 protein. The sample contains about 1,500,000 distinct CDR3 sequences, around 39% of which appear only once.

V is TRBV4-1 and J is TRBJ1-6; 9 bases are a match to TRBD1. This clonotype was sampled from a woman between 18 and 29 years old in good health. The source material was blood. The CDR3 loop reads CASRDRVSSYNSPLHF. The CDR3 bases are TGCGCCAGCCGGGACAGGGTGAGCTCCTATAATTCACCCCTCCACTTT.